A selection of T cell receptor beta chains follows, all from one sample in a study of cytomegalovirus exposure and HLA in healthy donors. Assay used: immunoSEQ multiplex PCR; TCRdb lists only in-frame clones, some missing. Of some 90,000 clones in the sample, 96% were seen once. Material: PBMCs. These receptors were obtained from a man aged 18 to 35 in good health and CMV-seronegative. CDR3s include the opening cysteine and the closing phenylalanine or tryptophan. The order of the fields is D gene, V gene, J gene, clone size, CDR3 DNA, CDR3 protein. D genes are given only for firm matches. Size is omitted from some rows. Given values are once, few, many or a class for expanded clones.

>-|TRBV4-1|TRBJ2-1|-
TGCGCCAGCAGCCATGGAACTACTACCCTCTACAATGAGCAGTTCTTC
CASSHGTTTLYNEQFF
>-|TRBV28|TRBJ2-7|-
TGTGCCAGCAGTGGCCCGATCTCCTACGAGCAGTACTTC
CASSGPISYEQYF
>-|TRBV7-9|TRBJ2-2|once
TGTGCCAGCGGGAGAAACACCGGGGAGCTGTTTTTT
CASGRNTGELFF
>-|TRBV19|TRBJ2-7|-
TGTGCCAGTAGTATATTCGCGGGGCCCTCCTACGAGCAGTACTTC
CASSIFAGPSYEQYF
>-|TRBV7-9|TRBJ2-4|-
TGTGCCAGCAGCTCCGAACTAGCCAAAAACATTCAGTACTTC
CASSSELAKNIQYF
>TRBD1|TRBV11-3|TRBJ1-1|-
TGTGCCAGCAGCCGCGACAGGGAGGTAAAATGGGCTATGAACACTGAAGCTTTCTTT
CASSRDREVKWAMNTEAFF
>TRBD1|TRBV7-7|TRBJ2-5|-
TGTGCTAGCAGCATGGACAGGGGTGGAGAGACCCAGTACTTC
CASSMDRGGETQYF
>TRBD2|TRBV7-9|TRBJ2-5|-
TGTGCCAGCAGCCCCGGACTAGCGGGAGGAGGAGAGACCCAGTACTTC
CASSPGLAGGGETQYF
>-|TRBV5-6|TRBJ2-7|-
TGTGCCAGCAGCTTGGTCAGCTCCTACGAGCAGTACTTC
CASSLVSSYEQYF
>-|TRBV19|TRBJ1-3|once
TGTGCCAGTAGCAAAACATCAGATTCTGGAAACACCATATATTTT
CASSKTSDSGNTIYF
>TRBD1|TRBV19|TRBJ1-1|-
TGTGCCAGTATTGGTACAGGGGCCGTGAACACTGAAGCTTTCTTT
CASIGTGAVNTEAFF
>TRBD1|TRBV27|TRBJ2-7|-
TGTGCCAGCAGTCAGAGACGACAGGGGGCCCTCCTCATTTTACCCTACGAGCAGTACTTC
CASSQRRQGALLILPYEQYF
>TRBD2|TRBV19|TRBJ2-3|-
TGTGCCAGTAGTAGCCTGACTAGCGGGAGTTTGACAGATACGCAGTATTTT
CASSSLTSGSLTDTQYF
>TRBD2|TRBV11-2|TRBJ2-6|-
TGTGCCAGCAGCCATCGACTAGCGGGGTCCTCTGGGGCCAACGTCCTGACTTTC
CASSHRLAGSSGANVLTF
>-|TRBV29-1|TRBJ1-1|once
TGCAGCGTTAAGGGGGGGCGCTTCACTGAAGCTTTCTTT
CSVKGGRFTEAFF
>-|TRBV27|TRBJ1-6|-
TGTGCCAGCAGTTTATTGGGGAGCTCCTATAATTCACCCCTCCACTTT
CASSLLGSSYNSPLHF
>-|TRBV10-2|TRBJ2-6|-
TGCGCCAGCAGTGAGTCGGAGGGGGCCAACGTCCTGACTTTC
CASSESEGANVLTF
>TRBD1|TRBV27|TRBJ2-1|-
TGTGCCAGCAGTTTGGGACAGGGGGCGGGAGAGCAGTTCTTC
CASSLGQGAGEQFF
>TRBD1|TRBV7-2|TRBJ1-4|-
TGTGCCAGCAGCTTAGACCCTCCCGGGACAGGGCGAGAAAAACTGTTTTTT
CASSLDPPGTGREKLFF
>-|TRBV27|TRBJ1-5|once
TGTGCCAGCAGTTTACAGGGGACGGGCAATCAGCCCCAGCATTTT
CASSLQGTGNQPQHF